Shown below are 30 T cell receptor beta chains from a single sample sequenced in a study of cytomegalovirus exposure and HLA in healthy donors. The PCR was carried out with 60 Vbeta primers and 13 Jbeta primers. The assay was immunoSEQ multiplex PCR, and TCRdb's table has in-frame clones only and misses some. Of 150,000 to 200,000 clones listed, roughly 74% are singletons. Sequencing was performed on PBMCs. All receptors come from a male donor in good health and CMV-seronegative.

V gene TRBV7-9 combines with J gene TRBJ2-5; 7 bases are a match to TRBD1. The DNA end is more similar to TRBJ2-7, so the J call may be wrong. The CDR3 is 13 amino acids. The germline gives CDR1 SEHNR, CDR2 FQNEAQ (reference sequence). CDR3 DNA sequence: TGTGCCAGCAGCCGGACAGGTTACTACGAGCAGTACTTC. Protein sequence: CASSRTGYYEQYF.

The chain couples TRBV19 to TRBJ2-5; 10 nucleotides line up with TRBD1. Germline trimming cut 8 bases from V and 5 bases from J; bases unmatched to any gene: 8. Per germline, CDR1 LNHDA and CDR2 SQIVND (reference sequence). This CDR3 contains 14 residues. This CDR3 reads CASGETGGAETQYF. The CDR3 DNA is TGTGCCAGTGGGGAGACAGGGGGCGCGGAGACCCAGTACTTC.

This rearrangement joins TRBV7-9 to TRBJ1-1; 8 bases map to TRBD1. The junction had 7 bases not matched to a gene; V was cut back by 3 bases and J by 4 bases. Germline V gives CDR1 SEHNR, CDR2 FQNEAQ (reference sequence). This CDR3 has 15 residues. CDR3 nucleotide sequence: TGTGCCAGCAGCTTGGCGGGAACAGGGGGCACTGAAGCTTTCTTT. Encoded protein: CASSLAGTGGTEAFF.

This chain links TRBV2 with TRBJ2-5; D might be TRBD1 (6 bases). V lost 5 bases, J lost 5 bases, and 12 bases lay in between. There are 13 residues in the CDR3. Per the germline V gene, CDR1 is SNHLY and CDR2 is FYNNEI. CDR3 nucleotides: TGTGCCAGCAGTACAGGGTGGTGGGAGACCCAGTACTTC. This sequence encodes CASSTGWWETQYF.

The J gene is TRBJ2-2, the V gene TRBV20-1; D gene uncertain. Trimming left V 5 bases short and J 7 bases short, with 8 bases between. The CDR3 has 11 residues. Germline CDR1 is DFQATT and CDR2 is SNEGSKA (reference sequence). CDR3 in amino acids: CSADLNGELFF. For the CDR3, the DNA is TGCAGTGCTGATCTAAACGGGGAGCTGTTTTTT.

The chain recombines TRBV4-1 with TRBJ2-3; the match to TRBD2 covers 8 bases. V was pared by 0 bases and J by 2 bases, with 7 bases of the junction left unmatched. Germline-derived CDR1 and CDR2 are MGHRA and YSYEKL. CDR3 length: 17 residues. The CDR3 DNA reads TGCGCCAGCAGCCAAGACGCCTTAGCGGGGCTCACAGATACGCAGTATTTT. Protein product: CASSQDALAGLTDTQYF.

V and J are TRBV5-1 and TRBJ1-2; TRBD1 agrees at 9 bases. CDR1 SGHRS and CDR2 YFSETQ come from the germline V gene. This CDR3 is 14 amino acids long. V was pared by 4 bases and J by 5 bases, with 6 bases of the junction left unmatched. The CDR3 nucleotides read TGCGCCAGCAGCAGGACCGGGACAGGGTATGGCTACACCTTC. It is translated as CASSRTGTGYGYTF.

The J gene is TRBJ2-1, the V gene TRBV29-1; 8 bases line up with TRBD2. The trim removed 6 bases at V and 7 bases at J, leaving 14 bases unmatched. CDR3 length equals 15 residues. Germline V CDR1 and CDR2: SQVTM, ANQGSEA. The CDR3 reads CSVWGGTRGGNEQFF. For the CDR3, the DNA is TGCAGCGTGTGGGGCGGGACTCGGGGGGGGAATGAGCAGTTCTTC.

This chain joins TRBV11-2 and TRBJ2-7; 10 bases fit TRBD1. The CDR3 is made up of 14 amino acids. The trim removed 4 bases at V and 3 bases at J, leaving 3 bases unmatched. The germline CDR1 and CDR2 sequences are SGHAT and FQNNGV. The CDR3 nucleotides are TGTGCCAGCAGCTGGGACAGGGGAATCTACGAGCAGTACTTC. This encodes CASSWDRGIYEQYF.

The chain recombines TRBV7-8 with TRBJ2-2; no clear D gene. The germline CDR1 and CDR2 sequences are SGHVS and FQNEAQ. This CDR3 region has 14 residues. V lost 6 bases and J 0 bases, leaving 8 bases between the germline ends. The CDR3 nucleotides read TGTGCCAGCAGATTGCTAGCGAACACCGGGGAGCTGTTTTTT. This codes for CASRLLANTGELFF.

The rearrangement links TRBV10-3 to TRBJ1-1; 8 nucleotides agree with TRBD1. The CDR3 spans 15 residues. Trimming took 3 bases from V and 5 from J; bases not matched to a gene: 8. Germline CDR1 is ENHRY and CDR2 is SYGVKD. CDR3 sequence: CAISDPGQGWTEAFF. In DNA form, the CDR3 reads TGTGCCATCAGTGACCCTGGACAGGGTTGGACTGAAGCTTTCTTT.

The chain joins TRBV27 to TRBJ2-7, with D maybe TRBD2 (5 bases). The CDR3 contains 13 residues. The germline gives CDR1 MNHEY, CDR2 SMNVEV (reference sequence). Trimming removed 3 bases at V and 3 bases at J, with 9 bases between. CDR3 amino acids: CASSFASSYEQYF. CDR3 sequence (DNA): TGTGCCAGCAGTTTCGCTAGCAGCTACGAGCAGTACTTC.

J is TRBJ2-7 and V is TRBV7-2; 11 bases are a match to TRBD2. V shed 1 base, J shed 6 bases, and the junction held 5 bases outside the gene matches. Germline-derived CDR1 and CDR2 are SGHTA and FQGNSA. The CDR3 spans 15 residues. The CDR3 DNA follows: TGTGCCAGCAGCTTAGAACTAGCGGGAGTATCCGAGCAGTACTTC. Translated, it gives CASSLELAGVSEQYF.

This chain joins TRBV4-1 and TRBJ2-7; TRBD1 agrees at 7 bases. CDR3 length: 15 residues. Per the germline V gene, CDR1 is MGHRA and CDR2 is YSYEKL. The ends lost 0 bases at V and 2 bases at J; junction bases unmatched: 4. Here the CDR3 DNA reads TGCGCCAGCAGCCAAGACGACAGGGAAACCTACGAGCAGTACTTC. This sequence encodes CASSQDDRETYEQYF.

The chain couples TRBV6-1 to TRBJ1-2, with 7 nucleotides matching TRBD1. The CDR3 loop spans 15 amino acids. Per germline, CDR1 MNHNS and CDR2 SASEGT. V trimming: 6 bases; J trimming: 3 bases; junction bases outside the gene matches: 10. The CDR3 nucleotides read TGTGCCAGCAGAGCCTACCGGGACAGAGACTATGGCTACACCTTC. This gives the protein CASRAYRDRDYGYTF.

The J gene is TRBJ1-4, the V gene TRBV5-1; D unclear. The CDR3 is 14 residues long. Between the trimmed V and J ends, which lost 4 bases and 4 bases, there was a span of 11 bases. From germline, CDR1 is SGHRS and CDR2 YFSETQ. Here the CDR3 reads CASSPQDGNEKLFF. CDR3 in DNA: TGCGCCAGCAGCCCCCAGGATGGTAATGAAAAACTGTTTTTT. Supplemented by reference TRBV5-1 and TRBJ1-4, the full variable domain reads KAGVTQTPRYLIKTRGQQVTLSCSPISGHRSVSWYQQTPGQGLQFLFEYFSETQRNKGNFPGRFSGRQFSNSRSEMNVSTLELGDSALYLCASSPQDGNEKLFFGSGTQLSVL.

This rearrangement joins TRBV5-8 to TRBJ1-5; TRBD1 matches 8 bases. The CDR3 runs to 15 residues. Germline lookup yields CDR1 SGHTS and CDR2 YDEGEE. The V and J ends lost 7 bases and 7 bases, in that order; junction bases with no gene match: 13. For the CDR3, the DNA is TGTGCCAGCGAACCCGGGACAGGTTTTAGACAGCCCCAGCATTTT. This codes for CASEPGTGFRQPQHF.

The V call is TRBV19, the J call TRBJ2-7; 11 nucleotides match TRBD1. The CDR3 is made up of 14 amino acids. Germline CDR1 reads LNHDA; CDR2 reads SQIVND (reference sequence). The ends lost 6 bases at V and 4 bases at J; junction bases unmatched: 5. The CDR3 DNA reads TGTGCCAGTAGGGGGACAGGGGGAACGTACGAGCAGTACTTC. Translated: CASRGTGGTYEQYF.

This clone has just one count. This chain connects TRBV5-6 to TRBJ1-3; no reliable D call. CDR1 is SGHDT, CDR2 YYEEEE, per germline. CDR3 size: 15 residues. Deletions cut 4 bases from V and 0 bases from J, with 11 bases between. This chain's CDR3 is CASSPFRSSGNTIYF. Here the CDR3 DNA reads TGTGCCAGCAGCCCTTTCCGGAGCTCTGGAAACACCATATATTTT.

This rearrangement joins TRBV25-1 to TRBJ1-1; 9 bases map to TRBD1. The junction had 7 bases not matched to a gene; V was cut back by 4 bases and J by 1 base. Germline V CDR1 and CDR2: MGHDK, SYGVNS. The CDR3 runs 16 residues. CDR3 sequence reads: CASSAQGQGWNTEAFF. In nucleotides, the CDR3 is TGTGCCAGCAGTGCCCAGGGACAGGGCTGGAACACTGAAGCTTTCTTT.

CDR3 in DNA: TGCGCCAGCAGCTTGGCCACGGGAGTTAGGCTATCGCACTATGGCTACACCTTC. Translation gives CASSLATGVRLSHYGYTF. The chain is built from TRBV5-1 and TRBJ1-2; D is undetermined. The CDR3 has 18 amino acids. V shed 0 bases and J shed 3 bases, with 21 bases lying between them. Per the germline V gene, CDR1 is SGHRS and CDR2 is YFSETQ. Drawing the rest from reference TRBV5-1 and TRBJ1-2, the complete variable domain is KAGVTQTPRYLIKTRGQQVTLSCSPISGHRSVSWYQQTPGQGLQFLFEYFSETQRNKGNFPGRFSGRQFSNSRSEMNVSTLELGDSALYLCASSLATGVRLSHYGYTFGSGTRLTVV.

The chain uses TRBV7-3 and TRBJ2-1; 12 bases agree with TRBD2. The CDR3 loop spans 15 amino acids. V trimming: 4 bases; J trimming: 7 bases; junction bases outside the gene matches: 5. Germline V gene lookup returns CDR1 SGHTA and CDR2 FQGTGA. CDR3: CASSSGLAGSNEQFF. In DNA, the CDR3 is TGTGCCAGCAGCTCGGGACTAGCGGGCAGTAATGAGCAGTTCTTC.

The chain links TRBV19 to TRBJ2-1; 9 nucleotides line up with TRBD2. Germline CDR1 LNHDA, CDR2 SQIVND (reference sequence). The CDR3 is 21 residues long. V trimming: 1 base; J trimming: 5 bases; junction bases outside the gene matches: 21. The CDR3 loop reads CASSIVPRGRGSSSGDNEQFF. Here the CDR3 DNA reads TGTGCCAGTAGTATAGTTCCCCGGGGGAGGGGTAGTTCTAGCGGGGACAATGAGCAGTTCTTC.

V is TRBV18 and J is TRBJ2-6, with 7 bases identical to TRBD1. Trimming removed 5 bases from V and 4 bases from J; junction bases left unmatched: 8. Germline V gene lookup returns CDR1 KGHSH and CDR2 LQKENI. This CDR3 is built from 16 residues. The CDR3 bases are TGTGCCAGCTCATCCCAACAGGGGAGCGGGGCCAACGTCCTGACTTTC. The encoded protein is CASSSQQGSGANVLTF.

The V gene is TRBV2, the J gene TRBJ1-2, with D uncertain. Trimming took off 2 bases at V and 2 bases at J, with 9 bases between the two ends. Germline CDR1 reads SNHLY; CDR2 reads FYNNEI. The CDR3 contains 14 residues. The CDR3 reads CASSEQAGNYGYTF. The CDR3 nucleotides read TGTGCCAGCAGTGAACAGGCGGGGAACTATGGCTACACCTTC.

The V and J genes are TRBV6-5 and TRBJ2-7; 8 nucleotides line up with TRBD2. The J segment lost 0 bases and the V segment lost 7 bases, leaving 8 bases of the junction unmatched. CDR3 length: 15 residues. CDR1 and CDR2 (germline): MNHEY, SVGAGI. Here the CDR3 reads CASTQLAEGSYEQYF. CDR3 nucleotides: TGTGCCAGCACCCAACTAGCGGAGGGCTCCTACGAGCAGTACTTC.

Only one count was recorded for this clone. The CDR3 reads CASSEDADSRGQFF. The CDR3 DNA reads TGTGCCAGCAGTGAAGACGCTGACAGTCGAGGGCAGTTCTTC. The genes are TRBV6-1 and TRBJ2-1, with D possibly TRBD1 on 5 matching bases. V lost 1 base to trimming and J lost 12 bases, with 16 bases between them. The CDR3 loop spans 14 amino acids. CDR1 is MNHNS, CDR2 SASEGT, per germline.

The chain has TRBV19 and TRBJ1-1, with D possibly TRBD1 on 6 matching bases. Trimming took 7 bases from V and 2 from J, leaving 11 bases between them. This CDR3 contains 13 residues. Per the germline V gene, CDR1 is LNHDA and CDR2 is SQIVND (reference sequence). CDR3 region: CASKHRVNTEAFF. The DNA of the CDR3 is TGTGCCAGTAAGCACAGGGTTAACACTGAAGCTTTCTTT. The entire variable domain, with the rest obtained from reference TRBV19 and TRBJ1-1, is as follows: DGGITQSPKYLFRKEGQNVTLSCEQNLNHDAMYWYRQDPGQGLRLIYYSQIVNDFQKGDIAEGYSVSREKKESFPLTVTSAQKNPTAFYLCASKHRVNTEAFFGQGTRLTVV.

On this clone: Other DNA sequences in the same sample also yield this CDR3. V gene TRBV6-5 combines with J gene TRBJ2-7; a weak D match, TRBD2 (5 bases). Germline CDR1 is MNHEY and CDR2 is SVGAGI. V gave up 2 bases and J gave up 1 base, with 9 bases separating them. The CDR3 is 14 residues long. The CDR3 nucleotides read TGTGCCAGCAGTTACCGGGGTCCTTCCTACGAGCAGTACTTC. The encoded protein is CASSYRGPSYEQYF.

The gene calls are TRBV18 and TRBJ2-7, with D maybe TRBD1 (7 bases). This CDR3 spans 15 amino acids. The V end lost 1 base, the J end lost 2 bases, and 12 bases lay between the germline ends. CDR1 KGHSH and CDR2 LQKENI come from the germline V gene. The CDR3 sequence is CASSPQAGGTYEQYF. Written as DNA, the CDR3 is TGTGCCAGCTCACCACAGGCAGGGGGGACCTACGAGCAGTACTTC.